This TCR beta chain was sequenced for a study of a mutant IDH1 vaccine in newly diagnosed glioma. The CDR3 has 16 residues. Germline CDR1 and CDR2: SGHTA and FQGNSA. The ends lost 5 bases at V and 2 bases at J; junction bases unmatched: 6. Some clones are missing from TCRdb's copy, which holds only in-frame ones; the method was immunoSEQ multiplex PCR. Among around 56,000 clones, approximately 80% were seen once, and the ten largest hold 3% to 3.5%. Time point: week 5, during vaccination. With topical imiquimod, each dose of the vaccine consisted of 300 ug of mutant IDH1 20-mer peptide. Comment on this clone: Its antigen is as yet unknown.

This receptor was obtained from a woman aged 18-29 years with glioma. Some clones in this sample may be carry-over from other donors' samples. This specimen consisted of PBMCs, obtained from a glioma patient whose treatment included an IDH1 peptide vaccine. This chain links TRBV7-2 with TRBJ2-3, with 11 bases that match TRBD2. CDR3 residues: CASSPRLAGNTDTQYF. CDR3 nucleotide sequence: TGTGCCAGCAGCCCCCGACTAGCGGGGAACACAGATACGCAGTATTTT.